The TCR beta chain under discussion was sequenced for a study of OX40 agonist ivuxolimab in advanced cancers. For the study at large: A male proportion of 82.7% was recorded, with mean age approximately 56 years and range roughly 23 to 90.

TCRdb's table, derived via immunoSEQ multiplex PCR, lists solely in-frame clones and lacks some. Among about 70,000 clones listed, about nine tenths were seen once. Germline CDR1 and CDR2: MNHNS and SASEGT. This CDR3 has 11 residues. Trimming removed 6 bases from V and 7 bases from J, with 10 bases in between. This TCR was sampled from an adult with an advanced solid tumor such as melanoma, head and neck, liver or kidney cancer. Material: CD4+ or CD8+ T cells sorted from blood, obtained in a trial of the OX40 agonist ivuxolimab. The J gene is TRBJ2-7, the V gene TRBV6-1; a weak D match, TRBD2 (5 bases). CDR3 region: CASSSGIEQYF. The CDR3, as DNA: TGTGCCAGCAGCTCCGGGATAGAGCAGTACTTC.